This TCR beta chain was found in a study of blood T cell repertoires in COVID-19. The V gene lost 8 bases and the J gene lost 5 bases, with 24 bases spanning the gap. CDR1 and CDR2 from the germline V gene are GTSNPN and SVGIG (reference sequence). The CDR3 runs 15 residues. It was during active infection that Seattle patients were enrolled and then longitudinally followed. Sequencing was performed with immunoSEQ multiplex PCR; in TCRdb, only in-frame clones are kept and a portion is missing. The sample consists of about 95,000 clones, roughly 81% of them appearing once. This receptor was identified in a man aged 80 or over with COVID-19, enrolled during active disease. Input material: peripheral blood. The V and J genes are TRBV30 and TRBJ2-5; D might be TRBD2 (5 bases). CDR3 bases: TGTGCCACGGAAGCGGCAGGTGGGGTGCGGGAGACCCAGTACTTC. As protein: CATEAAGGVRETQYF.